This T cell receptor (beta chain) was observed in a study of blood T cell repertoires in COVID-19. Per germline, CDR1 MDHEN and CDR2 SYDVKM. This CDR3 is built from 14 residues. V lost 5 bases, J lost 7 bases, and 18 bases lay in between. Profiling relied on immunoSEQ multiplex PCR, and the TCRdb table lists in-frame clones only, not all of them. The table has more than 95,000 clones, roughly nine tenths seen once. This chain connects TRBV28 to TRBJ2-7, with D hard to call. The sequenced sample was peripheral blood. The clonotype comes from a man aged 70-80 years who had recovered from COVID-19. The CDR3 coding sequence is TGTGCCAGCAGTCCCCCCGGTGAGATTGTAGAGCAGTACTTC. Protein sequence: CASSPPGEIVEQYF.